Listed below are T cell receptor beta chains from one sample, sequenced in a study of response to subunit inactivated influenza vaccine. TCRdb reanalysed the RT-PCR reads using MiXCR and keeps one entry per CDR3 protein. The sample includes hundreds of thousands of distinct CDR3 sequences, approximately 7.7% of them seen just once. The starting material was PBMCs from blood, obtained roughly 24 months after vaccination. Receptors originate from a man aged 45 to 75 who received an inactivated influenza vaccine. Both conserved end residues are part of each CDR3. The D gene is left open where the match is weak. The size entry is marked missing in some rows and otherwise reads once, few, many or a size class.

j_call d_call v_call cdr3_length clone_size cdr3_nt cdr3_aa
TRBJ1-5 NA TRBV28 12 NA TGTGCCAGCAGTTCCTCCTATCAGCCCCAGCATTTT CASSSSYQPQHF
TRBJ2-3 NA TRBV7-8 16 few TGTGCCAGCAGCTTAGAATCAGAGAGAAGCACAGATACGCAGTATTTT CASSLESERSTDTQYF
TRBJ2-5 TRBD2 TRBV7-2 15 NA TGTGCCAGCAGGGGTCTTAGAATAGCGGGAGAGACCCAGTACTTC CASRGLRIAGETQYF
TRBJ2-1 TRBD1 TRBV5-1 16 NA TGCGCCAGCAGCTTGGCCGAGAACAGGGGAACGAATGAGCAGTTCTTC CASSLAENRGTNEQFF
TRBJ2-5 TRBD2 TRBV2 14 few TGTGCCAGCAGTGAGGGGGGGTTGTTCGAGACCCAGTACTTC CASSEGGLFETQYF
TRBJ2-3 NA TRBV4-1 17 many TGCGCCAGCAGCGAAAGAATCCCCGGGACACTAACAGATACGCAGTATTTT CASSERIPGTLTDTQYF
TRBJ1-2 TRBD1 TRBV20-1 14 NA TGCAGTGCTCAGCAGGGGGGGGAAGGCTATGGCTACACCTTC CSAQQGGEGYGYTF
TRBJ2-3 NA TRBV5-1 15 many TGCGCCAGCAGCTTGGGCGGAGCACTCACAGATACGCAGTATTTT CASSLGGALTDTQYF
TRBJ2-6 NA TRBV7-2 15 many TGTGCCAGCAGCTTAGGGGGCTCTGGGGCCAACGTCCTGACTTTC CASSLGGSGANVLTF
TRBJ2-3 TRBD2 TRBV20-1 17 few TGCAGTGCTAGAGTGGTAAAGCGGGGGGTACTGGGGGATACGCAGTATTTT CSARVVKRGVLGDTQYF
TRBJ1-3 TRBD1 TRBV12-3/TRBV12-4 16 NA TGTGCCAGCAGCCTTAGCTGGACAGGGGGCAGAAACACCATATATTTT CASSLSWTGGRNTIYF
TRBJ2-5 TRBD1 TRBV28 21 many TGTGCCAGCAGTCTTTCGGCCGGGACAGGGTGGATTTTTTTCACCCAAGAGACCCAGTACTTC CASSLSAGTGWIFFTQETQYF
TRBJ2-1 TRBD2 TRBV24-1 17 many TGTGCCACCAGTGACGGACTAGCGGGAGTATCCTACAATGAGCAGTTCTTC CATSDGLAGVSYNEQFF
TRBJ1-1 TRBD1 TRBV28 17 few TGTGCCAGCAGTTTTTGGAGGCAGGGGGCTGGGAACACTGAAGCTTTCTTT CASSFWRQGAGNTEAFF
TRBJ2-4 NA TRBV5-1 17 many TGCGCCAGCAGCCCCGTGGCCGGGGGTATAGCCAAAAACATTCAGTACTTC CASSPVAGGIAKNIQYF
TRBJ2-1 NA TRBV5-1 14 NA TGCGCCAGCAGCGGGGACGGGTGGGGCAATGAGCAGTTCTTC CASSGDGWGNEQFF
TRBJ1-1 TRBD1 TRBV30 12 few TGTGCCGGGACAGGCTGGAACACTGAAGCTTTCTTT CAGTGWNTEAFF
TRBJ2-1 NA TRBV28 13 few TGTGCCAGCAGCGGTTACTCCTACAATGAGCAGTTCTTC CASSGYSYNEQFF
TRBJ2-5 TRBD2 TRBV27 13 many TGTGCCAGCAGTCGGACTAGCGCGGAGACCCAGTACTTC CASSRTSAETQYF
TRBJ2-7 TRBD1 TRBV11-2 15 few TGTGCCAGCAGCTTAGGAGGGACAGGGTACTACGAGCAGTACTTC CASSLGGTGYYEQYF
TRBJ2-5 TRBD1 TRBV20-1 13 few TGCAGTGCACACGGACAGGGCGTAGTGACCCAGTACTTC CSAHGQGVVTQYF
TRBJ2-7 NA TRBV11-2 17 NA TGTGCCAGCAGCTTCGCCGGGACACCTAATTTTCCCTACGAGCAGTACTTC CASSFAGTPNFPYEQYF
TRBJ2-3 TRBD2 TRBV5-1 18 NA TGCGCCAGCAGCTTGGGACTAGCGGGAGGATCTAGCACAGATACGCAGTATTTT CASSLGLAGGSSTDTQYF
TRBJ2-3 NA TRBV5-6 16 few TGTGCCAGCAGCTTGCGATCTCTAGACATCACAGATACGCAGTATTTT CASSLRSLDITDTQYF
TRBJ2-3 NA TRBV7-6 17 few TGTGCCAGCAGCTCCCTCGCCAGCGGGTCTTGGACAGATACGCAGTATTTT CASSSLASGSWTDTQYF
TRBJ1-2 TRBD1 TRBV30 12 few TGTGCCTCAGGACAGGACAACTATGGCTACACCTTC CASGQDNYGYTF
TRBJ2-7 NA TRBV20-1 15 few TGCAGTGCTAGAAGGTCCGGCAGGGATCCCTACGAGCAGTACTTC CSARRSGRDPYEQYF
TRBJ2-6 TRBD2 TRBV13 17 NA TGTGCCAGCAGATACCTAGCGGGAGGGTCTGGGGCCAACGTCCTGACTTTC CASRYLAGGSGANVLTF
TRBJ2-1 TRBD1 TRBV5-1 13 many TGCGCCAGCAGTCGCGACAGGGCCAATGAGCAGTTCTTC CASSRDRANEQFF
TRBJ1-2 NA TRBV19 15 many TGTGCCAGTAGTATTCAGCCCGGGGGACCTGCTGGCTACACCTTC CASSIQPGGPAGYTF
TRBJ2-2 NA TRBV30 17 NA TGTGCCTGGAGTGTCTCCCGGACTAACGCGGCCCCCGGGGAGCTGTTTTTT CAWSVSRTNAAPGELFF
TRBJ2-7 NA TRBV6-2/TRBV6-3 15 many TGTGCCAGCAGTTACTCGCGATTAGACACGTACGAGCAGTACTTC CASSYSRLDTYEQYF
TRBJ1-6 TRBD1 TRBV9 14 many TGTGCCAGCAGCGAACAGGGGGCTGGATCACCCCTCCACTTT CASSEQGAGSPLHF
TRBJ2-5 TRBD2 TRBV4-3 15 few TGCGCCAGCAGCCCGGGACTAGCGGGGGAAGAGACCCAGTACTTC CASSPGLAGEETQYF
TRBJ2-1 NA TRBV15 15 few TGTGCCACCAGCCGATCTATAGGGCGGGTCAATGAGCAGTTCTTC CATSRSIGRVNEQFF
TRBJ1-2 TRBD1 TRBV12-3/TRBV12-4 14 NA TGTGCCAGCAGTTTACGACAGGGACTTAGCGGCTACACCTTC CASSLRQGLSGYTF
TRBJ2-1 TRBD2 TRBV6-2/TRBV6-3 16 NA TGTGCCAGCAGTTACGGACTAGCGGGAGTGTTCAATGAGCAGTTCTTC CASSYGLAGVFNEQFF
TRBJ1-5 NA TRBV15 12 many TGTGCCACCAGCAGAGATAGCGCAGGCCAGCATTTT CATSRDSAGQHF
TRBJ1-3 NA TRBV3-1 15 NA TGTGCCAGCAGCCAAGCTTGGGCTCCTGGAAACACCATATATTTT CASSQAWAPGNTIYF
TRBJ2-7 TRBD1 TRBV4-3 16 many TGCGCCAGCAGCCAAGATGTAGGGACAGGTCGCTACGAGCAGTACTTC CASSQDVGTGRYEQYF